The 21 T cell receptor beta chains below were found in one sample sequenced in a study of T cell responses to AZD1222 COVID-19 vaccine. Some clones are missing from TCRdb's copy, which holds only in-frame ones; the method was immunoSEQ multiplex PCR. The data contain some 120,000 clones, 80% to 95% of them singletons. Source: peripheral blood, taken on day 0 of AZD1222 vaccination. The receptors derive from an adult in good health.

This clone has just one count. This chain uses TRBV5-4 with TRBJ1-2; 9 positions match TRBD1. The V segment lost 2 bases and the J segment 8 bases; nucleotides outside the gene matches: 10. Germline-derived CDR1 and CDR2 are SGHNT and YYREEE (reference sequence). The CDR3 spans 15 residues. CDR3 sequence (DNA): TGTGCCAGCAGCTTAGGGGGGACAGGGAGTCGAGGCTACACCTTC. The encoded protein is CASSLGGTGSRGYTF.

This clone was found a few times. The chain is built from TRBV28 and TRBJ1-2, with D possibly matching TRBD1 (6 bases). CDR1 and CDR2 from the germline V gene are MDHEN and SYDVKM. CDR3 length: 14 residues. V lost 8 bases, J lost 2 bases, and 15 bases lay in between. CDR3 protein: CASAAGALNYGYTF. CDR3 sequence (DNA): TGTGCCAGCGCGGCAGGGGCCCTGAACTATGGCTACACCTTC.

The chain joins TRBV4-1 to TRBJ2-6; D not certain. V was clipped by 1 base and J by 3 bases, with 4 bases between them. CDR1 is MGHRA, CDR2 YSYEKL, per germline. The CDR3 is 14 residues long. Here the CDR3 reads CASSQGFGANVLTF. CDR3 nucleotides: TGCGCCAGCAGCCAAGGATTTGGGGCCAACGTCCTGACTTTC.

The chain uses TRBV6-1 and TRBJ1-2; D is ambiguous. Looked up from germline, CDR1 is MNHNS and CDR2 is SASEGT. The CDR3 sequence is 12 residues long. Trimming shortened V by 3 bases and J by 2 bases, and 4 bases separated the two germline ends. The chain's CDR3 is CASSDRNYGYTF. Written as DNA, the CDR3 is TGTGCCAGCAGTGACCGGAACTATGGCTACACCTTC.

The sample holds one count of this clone. The CDR3 reads CASSVFSNAAGNTIYF. The DNA of the CDR3 is TGTGCCAGCAGCGTATTCTCCAACGCCGCGGGAAACACCATATATTTT. J is TRBJ1-3 and V is TRBV9; D is unresolved. Trimming left V 1 base short and J 4 bases short, with 15 bases between. The germline V gene has CDR1 SGDLS and CDR2 YYNGEE. This CDR3 region has 16 residues.

The chain recombines TRBV19 with TRBJ1-6; no reliable D call. V was cut by 5 bases and J by 13 bases, with 18 bases left in between. The CDR3 covers 14 residues. Per germline, CDR1 LNHDA and CDR2 SQIVND (reference sequence). CDR3 residues: CASSPSVGSFPLHF. The DNA of the CDR3 is TGTGCCAGTAGTCCGAGCGTCGGAAGTTTTCCCCTCCACTTT.

The chain uses TRBV6-2 or TRBV6-3 and TRBJ2-3; maybe TRBD1 (6 bases). This CDR3 region has 15 residues. Germline V gene sequence: CDR1 MNHEY, CDR2 SVGEGT. Trimming removed 2 bases from V and 1 base from J, with 10 bases in between. In DNA form, the CDR3 reads TGTGCCAGCAGTTACCCGGACAGCCGCACAGATACGCAGTATTTT. As protein: CASSYPDSRTDTQYF.

This rearrangement joins TRBV19 to TRBJ1-4; D perhaps matches TRBD1 (6 bases). CDR1 and CDR2 (germline): LNHDA, SQIVND (reference sequence). This CDR3 is 14 amino acids long. V was cut by 5 bases and J by 10 bases, with 17 bases left in between. The CDR3 DNA follows: TGTGCCAGTAGTCCGAACACACGGGGGCCAAAACTGTTTTTT. Translation gives CASSPNTRGPKLFF.

The J gene is TRBJ1-5, the V gene TRBV28; 9 bases match TRBD1. Losses at the gene ends were 3 bases for V and 4 bases for J; bases not matched to a gene: 7. The CDR3 runs to 16 residues. CDR1 is MDHEN and CDR2 is SYDVKM in the germline V gene. The CDR3 sequence: CASSFWGQGLNQPQHF. In nucleotides, the CDR3 is TGTGCCAGCAGTTTCTGGGGACAGGGACTAAATCAGCCCCAGCATTTT. Looking up the rest from reference TRBV28 and TRBJ1-5 gives the full variable domain: DVKVTQSSRYLVKRTGEKVFLECVQDMDHENMFWYRQDPGLGLRLIYFSYDVKMKEKGDIPEGYSVSREKKERFSLILESASTNQTSMYLCASSFWGQGLNQPQHFGDGTRLSIL.

This sequence joins TRBV24-1 and TRBJ1-4, with unresolved D. The CDR3 has 14 amino acids. Trimming pared 6 bases from V and 7 bases from J, leaving 14 bases between. CDR1 is KGHDR, CDR2 SFDVKD, per germline. CDR3 sequence reads: CATSSGGSGEKLFF. The CDR3 DNA follows: TGTGCCACCAGTTCGGGTGGGTCCGGTGAAAAACTGTTTTTT.

The chain employs TRBV7-3 and TRBJ2-1, with D perhaps TRBD2 (5 bases). Per germline, CDR1 SGHTA and CDR2 FQGTGA. V was trimmed by 1 base and J by 12 bases, leaving 19 bases between them. This CDR3 spans 15 amino acids. CDR3 coding DNA: TGTGCCAGCAGCTTAAGAGGAGGCAGTTATGGTCGGCAGTTCTTC. Its translation: CASSLRGGSYGRQFF. The whole variable domain, filled in from reference TRBV7-3 and TRBJ2-1, reads GAGVSQTPSNKVTEKGKYVELRCDPISGHTALYWYRQSLGQGPEFLIYFQGTGAADDSGLPNDRFFAVRPEGSVSTLKIQRTERGDSAVYLCASSLRGGSYGRQFFGPGTRLTVL.

This rearrangement joins TRBV7-2 to TRBJ1-4; a weak D match, TRBD1 (5 bases). V lost 3 bases, J lost 11 bases, and 10 bases lay in between. Germline CDR1 and CDR2: SGHTA and FQGNSA. The CDR3 length is 12 residues. The CDR3 protein is CASSFPGGKLFF. As DNA, the CDR3 is TGTGCCAGCAGCTTCCCCGGGGGTAAACTGTTTTTT.

This clone was detected once. The chain couples TRBV28 to TRBJ2-1, with TRBD2 as a possible D gene (6 bases). Trimming pared 4 bases from V and 8 bases from J, leaving 15 bases between. The CDR3 has 14 amino acids. Germline assignment: CDR1 MDHEN and CDR2 SYDVKM. CDR3 sequence reads: CASSSRDRGYEQFF. DNA for the CDR3: TGTGCCAGCAGTTCGAGGGACCGGGGGTATGAGCAGTTCTTC.

This clone was detected only a few times. V usage is TRBV4-2 and J usage is TRBJ2-2; D is possibly TRBD1 (6 bases). Germline CDR1 reads LGHNA; CDR2 reads YNFKEQ. The CDR3 covers 19 residues. The ends were cut back, 0 bases at V and 0 bases at J, with 17 bases in the middle. In DNA form, the CDR3 reads TGTGCCAGCAGCCAAGATATCCCCGGGACACTCGCGAACACCGGGGAGCTGTTTTTT. It encodes CASSQDIPGTLANTGELFF.

The chain is built from TRBV28 and TRBJ2-3; weak D call: TRBD2 (6 bases). The CDR3 sequence is 16 residues long. Germline V gene lookup returns CDR1 MDHEN and CDR2 SYDVKM. Trimming removed 5 bases at V and 0 bases at J, with 15 bases between. CDR3 amino acids: CASSPRGGFSTDTQYF. As DNA, the CDR3 is TGTGCCAGCAGTCCCCGTGGGGGGTTTAGCACAGATACGCAGTATTTT.

The count of this clone is one. The V and J genes are TRBV18 and TRBJ1-5; D might be TRBD1 (6 bases). Germline CDR1 is KGHSH and CDR2 is LQKENI. V was clipped by 6 bases and J by 7 bases, with 13 bases between them. This CDR3 has 13 residues. As DNA, the CDR3 is TGTGCCAGCTCCCTAGGGGGTACCCAGCCCCAGCATTTT. Its translation: CASSLGGTQPQHF.

J is TRBJ1-1 and V is TRBV5-1; tentatively, D is TRBD1 (6 bases). The germline V and J ends were trimmed by 4 bases and 11 bases, with 15 bases remaining between them. Germline-derived CDR1 and CDR2 are SGHRS and YFSETQ. CDR3 length equals 12 residues. In nucleotides, the CDR3 is TGCGCCAGCAGCCCCGACAGGTTAGGGGCTTTCTTT. Translated, it gives CASSPDRLGAFF.

J is TRBJ2-7 and V is TRBV7-2; D is perhaps TRBD2 (7 bases). Trimming shortened V by 3 bases and J by 4 bases, and 22 bases separated the two germline ends. The CDR3 loop spans 17 amino acids. Per the germline V gene, CDR1 is SGHTA and CDR2 is FQGNSA. CDR3 residues: CASSFVAGAGVRYEQYF. The CDR3 nucleotides are TGTGCCAGCAGCTTCGTTGCGGGGGCGGGAGTACGGTACGAGCAGTACTTC.

The CDR3 DNA reads TGTGCCAGCAGCCCCCAGCTGGAACCTAATAATTCACCCCTCCACTTT. Its protein is CASSPQLEPNNSPLHF. This rearrangement joins TRBV9 to TRBJ1-6; D uncertain. Germline V gene lookup returns CDR1 SGDLS and CDR2 YYNGEE. Trimming shortened V by 4 bases and J by 5 bases, and 16 bases separated the two germline ends. The CDR3 spans 16 residues.

The chain employs TRBV27 and TRBJ1-2; possible D gene TRBD1, 5 bases. This CDR3 is 11 amino acids long. V was shortened by 6 bases and J by 7 bases, with 9 bases between the two germline ends. Germline V gene data show CDR1 as MNHEY and CDR2 as SMNVEV (reference sequence). The CDR3 loop reads CASRGLGGYTF. The CDR3 bases are TGTGCCAGCAGGGGGCTTGGTGGCTACACCTTC.

V is TRBV28 and J is TRBJ1-2; perhaps TRBD1 as D (6 bases). The CDR3 contains 15 residues. Trimming stripped 5 bases from V and 2 bases from J, with 15 bases between. Per germline, CDR1 MDHEN and CDR2 SYDVKM. Here the CDR3 reads CASSEAGTLNYGYTF. The CDR3 DNA reads as TGTGCCAGCAGTGAGGCCGGGACACTCAACTATGGCTACACCTTC.